The present T cell receptor beta chain was sequenced within a study of cytomegalovirus exposure and HLA in healthy donors. Study-level results: Analysis was carried out at a later point, and it linked a missense DCLRE1C variant to TCR beta V- and J-gene trimming. What a later analysis showed was that several of the most significant clusters appeared linked to common viral pathogens. A few CMV-associated chains proved CMV antigen-specific in vitro. Only CMV serostatus was available as immune exposure information.

60 Vbeta and 13 Jbeta primers were used in PCR. This table comes from immunoSEQ multiplex PCR, and its TCRdb copy is limited to in-frame clones, with some not included. The sample lists 100,000 to 120,000 clones; around 78% were seen once. With respect to this clone: The antigen remains unidentified.

From germline, CDR1 is SQVTM and CDR2 ANQGSEA. This CDR3 is 19 amino acids long. The trim removed 5 bases at V and 2 bases at J, leaving 20 bases unmatched. The chain couples TRBV29-1 to TRBJ2-7; 11 nucleotides match TRBD2. Sequencing was performed on PBMCs. This clonotype originated in a woman aged 25 to 39 in good health and CMV-seronegative. The CDR3 bases are TGCAGCGTTTCGCCGGGACTCGGGACTAGCGGCCCCAAGACCTACGAGCAGTACTTC. This translates into CSVSPGLGTSGPKTYEQYF.